This T cell receptor beta chain was documented in a study of blood T cell repertoires in COVID-19. On the study more broadly: In each case, the material was cDNA or gDNA derived from T cells, B-cell-depleted T cells, or PBMCs.

How the authors handled the data: How many nucleated cells were present was estimated from reference gene primer amplification. Clones were sequenced by immunoSEQ multiplex PCR, and TCRdb holds only the in-frame ones, with some missing. V and J calls and clone size follow that table, whereas D and trimming were derived from the DNA. Of about 170,000 clones in the sample, around nine tenths were seen once. Germline lookup yields CDR1 LNHNV and CDR2 YYDKDF (reference sequence). The CDR3 sequence is 13 residues long. Deletions cut 3 bases from V and 4 bases from J, with 7 bases between. A note on this clone: Other DNA sequences of this sample code for an identical CDR3.

Sequencing was carried out using peripheral blood. This rearrangement joins TRBV15 to TRBJ2-1, with D maybe TRBD2 (5 bases). The source of this sequence is a man in his 70s with acute or convalescent COVID-19. The CDR3 loop reads CATSRGGYNEQFF. Here the CDR3 DNA reads TGTGCCACCAGCAGGGGCGGGTACAATGAGCAGTTCTTC.